The 14 T cell receptor beta chains reported below all come from one sample, sequenced in a study of T cell responses to AZD1222 COVID-19 vaccine. Clones were read by immunoSEQ multiplex PCR, and TCRdb kept only the in-frame ones, dropping some. The sample includes under 150,000 clones, around 91% of them seen just once. The sequenced sample was peripheral blood, obtained 28 days after the second AZD1222 dose. The receptors were sampled from an adult who received the AZD1222 COVID-19 vaccine.

This clone was observed a single time. The rearrangement links TRBV2 to TRBJ2-3; 8 bases are a match to TRBD2. V was pared by 3 bases and J by 4 bases, with 3 bases of the junction left unmatched. The CDR3 sequence is 14 residues long. The germline gives CDR1 SNHLY, CDR2 FYNNEI. For the CDR3, the DNA is TGTGCCAGCAGTGAGGCGGGAGGCCCAGATACGCAGTATTTT. This codes for CASSEAGGPDTQYF. Full variable domain (missing parts from reference TRBV2 and TRBJ2-3): EPEVTQTPSHQVTQMGQEVILRCVPISNHLYFYWYRQILGQKVEFLVSFYNNEISEKSEIFDDQFSVERPDGSNFTLKIRSTKLEDSAMYFCASSEAGGPDTQYFGPGTRLTVL.

The gene calls are TRBV7-8 and TRBJ1-5; D gene unclear. This CDR3 has 14 residues. Trimming removed 2 bases at V and 0 bases at J, with 5 bases between. The germline V gene encodes CDR1 SGHVS and CDR2 FQNEAQ. The CDR3 here is CASSLQPSNQPQHF. The CDR3 nucleotides read TGTGCCAGCAGCTTACAGCCTAGCAATCAGCCCCAGCATTTT.

This clone was detected only once. The genes are TRBV5-1 and TRBJ2-5; 8 positions agree with TRBD2. V lost 5 bases, J lost 1 base, and 16 bases stayed unmatched. Germline V gene data show CDR1 as SGHRS and CDR2 as YFSETQ. This CDR3 is 18 amino acids long. CDR3 nucleotide sequence: TGCGCCAGCAGACAACCCGGGACTAGAAGGGGGAGCCAAGAGACCCAGTACTTC. This gives the protein CASRQPGTRRGSQETQYF.

The chain carries TRBV27 and TRBJ1-1; D gene unclear. Trimming cost V 9 bases and J 3 bases, with 8 bases left between them. CDR1 is MNHEY, CDR2 SMNVEV, per germline (reference sequence). This CDR3 has 11 amino acids. CDR3 bases: TGTGCCAGTAGGCGCGACACTGAAGCTTTCTTT. Protein: CASRRDTEAFF.

The J gene is TRBJ2-1, the V gene TRBV7-9, with D hard to call. Trimming removed 1 base from V and 4 bases from J, with 8 bases in between. This CDR3 has 14 amino acids. The germline V gene encodes CDR1 SEHNR and CDR2 FQNEAQ (reference sequence). The CDR3 protein is CASSLGQSYNEQFF. CDR3 coding DNA: TGTGCCAGCAGCTTAGGGCAGTCTTACAATGAGCAGTTCTTC.

This clone appeared once. The rearrangement uses TRBV6-2 or TRBV6-3 and TRBJ1-1, with 9 bases identical to TRBD1. The germline V gene encodes CDR1 MNHEY and CDR2 SVGEGT. This CDR3 has 15 amino acids. Trimming cost V 2 bases and J 0 bases; bases outside gene matches: 1. In DNA, the CDR3 is TGTGCCAGCAGTTACGGGACAGGGATGAACACTGAAGCTTTCTTT. This codes for CASSYGTGMNTEAFF.

V and J are TRBV11-2 and TRBJ2-6; D ambiguous. Per the germline V gene, CDR1 is SGHAT and CDR2 is FQNNGV. The CDR3 is 13 amino acids. V dropped 3 bases and J dropped 5 bases, with 5 bases sitting between them. This CDR3 is CASSFIRANVLTF. CDR3 in DNA: TGTGCCAGCAGCTTTATCAGGGCCAACGTCCTGACTTTC.

The chain uses TRBV4-3 and TRBJ1-6; D uncertain. Germline CDR1 is LGHNA and CDR2 is YSLEER. Trimming stripped 5 bases from V and 5 bases from J, with 7 bases between. The CDR3 length is 13 residues. The CDR3 spells CASSRANNSPLHF. The CDR3 bases are TGCGCCAGCAGCAGGGCGAATAATTCACCCCTCCACTTT.

V is TRBV5-4 and J is TRBJ1-1; 8 bases are a match to TRBD1. The CDR3 loop spans 13 amino acids. The germline V gene encodes CDR1 SGHNT and CDR2 YYREEE (reference sequence). Trimming cost V 0 bases and J 8 bases; bases outside gene matches: 3. The CDR3: CASSLVGDREAFF. In nucleotides, the CDR3 is TGTGCCAGCAGCTTGGTGGGGGACAGGGAAGCTTTCTTT.

This sequence joins TRBV28 and TRBJ2-1; 8 bases are a match to TRBD1. V shed 5 bases, J shed 3 bases, and the junction held 6 bases outside the gene matches. The CDR3 is 15 amino acids. Germline CDR1 and CDR2: MDHEN and SYDVKM. CDR3 residues: CASSDGQGSYNEQFF. The CDR3 DNA is TGTGCCAGCAGTGACGGACAGGGTAGCTACAATGAGCAGTTCTTC.

The V call is TRBV5-1, the J call TRBJ1-4; 8 positions match TRBD1. The V segment lost 2 bases and the J segment 8 bases; nucleotides outside the gene matches: 5. This CDR3 has 14 residues. Germline assignment: CDR1 SGHRS and CDR2 YFSETQ. CDR3 amino acids: CASSLQGVGEKLFF. In DNA form, the CDR3 reads TGCGCCAGCAGCTTACAGGGGGTTGGGGAAAAACTGTTTTTT.

This chain's CDR3 is CASSQTPVRGGRDAYGYTF. The CDR3 DNA follows: TGCGCCAGCAGCCAGACACCCGTTCGTGGGGGGCGAGACGCCTATGGCTACACCTTC. This sequence joins TRBV4-1 and TRBJ1-2; a possible D gene is TRBD1 (6 bases). The V gene's germline CDR1 is MGHRA and CDR2 YSYEKL. The CDR3 consists of 19 residues. Trimming cost V 3 bases and J 4 bases, with 27 bases left between them.

The V call is TRBV19, the J call TRBJ1-1; tentative D call: TRBD1 (6 bases). Germline values: CDR1 LNHDA, CDR2 SQIVND (reference sequence). The CDR3 spans 11 residues. The CDR3 sequence: CASSGDTEAFF. In DNA form, the CDR3 reads TGTGCTAGTTCAGGGGACACTGAAGCTTTCTTT. The full variable domain, rest sourced from reference TRBV19 and TRBJ1-1, is DGGITQSPKYLFRKEGQNVTLSCEQNLNHDAMYWYRQDPGQGLRLIYYSQIVNDFQKGDIAEGYSVSREKKESFPLTVTSAQKNPTAFYLCASSGDTEAFFGQGTRLTVV.

The chain combines TRBV2 with TRBJ1-1; the D is unclear. V gave up 4 bases and J gave up 2 bases, with 11 bases separating them. CDR1 SNHLY and CDR2 FYNNEI come from the germline V gene. The CDR3 has 14 residues. CDR3 protein: CASSAVRENTEAFF. CDR3 nucleotide sequence: TGTGCCAGCAGTGCGGTCCGAGAAAACACTGAAGCTTTCTTT.